The rows below give T cell receptor beta chains drawn from one sample of a study of neurological immune-mediated disorders. TCRdb reprocessed the 5' RACE reads via MiXCR and lists one record per CDR3 protein. This table has under 45,000 distinct CDR3 sequences, 14% appearing once. Sequenced material: CD4+ T cells from blood. The receptors shown here come from a woman in her fifties or sixties with HTLV-1-associated myelopathy (HAM/TSP). Each CDR3 is given with its conserved first and last residue. D genes are given only for firm matches. Only some rows state a clone size, as once, few, many or a class for expanded clones.

v_call,d_call,clone_size,j_call,cdr3_aa,cdr3_nt
TRBV20-1,NA,few,TRBJ1-5,CSARVQSNQPQHF,TGCAGTGCTAGGGTACAAAGCAATCAGCCCCAGCATTTT
TRBV19,NA,NA,TRBJ2-6,CASSIEYSGANVLTF,TGTGCCAGTAGTATTGAGTACTCTGGGGCCAACGTCCTGACTTTC
TRBV10-2,TRBD1,many,TRBJ1-5,CASTGQINQPQHF,TGCGCCAGTACGGGACAGATAAATCAGCCCCAGCATTTT
TRBV20-1,NA,many,TRBJ2-7,CSAYPPRGSSYEQYF,TGCAGTGCTTATCCCCCCCGGGGGAGCTCCTACGAGCAGTACTTC
TRBV30,NA,many,TRBJ1-6,CAWSRDTDNSPLHF,TGTGCCTGGAGCCGGGACACCGATAATTCACCCCTCCACTTT
TRBV13,TRBD1,many,TRBJ1-5,CASSSQAGGLNQPQHF,TGTGCCAGCAGCTCCCAAGCAGGGGGCCTTAATCAGCCCCAGCATTTT
TRBV20-1,NA,many,TRBJ2-5,CSASLGLETQYF,TGCAGTGCTAGTTTAGGGCTAGAGACCCAGTACTTC
TRBV20-1,NA,NA,TRBJ2-5,CSVGAETQYF,TGCAGTGTGGGGGCTGAGACCCAGTACTTC
TRBV4-1,TRBD1,many,TRBJ2-7,CASSQDWGQPPREQYF,TGCGCCAGCAGCCAAGACTGGGGACAGCCGCCGAGAGAGCAGTACTTC
TRBV20-1,TRBD2,many,TRBJ2-7,CSARVGLAGGPDEQYF,TGCAGTGCTAGAGTTGGGTTAGCGGGGGGCCCGGACGAGCAGTACTTC
TRBV11-2,TRBD2,NA,TRBJ2-5,CASSPRTSGGVETQYF,TGTGCCAGCAGCCCGCGGACTAGCGGGGGTGTCGAGACCCAGTACTTC
TRBV20-1,NA,many,TRBJ1-1,CSAKHPGPDTEAFF,TGCAGTGCTAAGCACCCAGGTCCGGACACTGAAGCTTTCTTT
TRBV29-1,NA,many,TRBJ1-2,CSVGVGNGYTF,TGCAGCGTTGGGGTGGGGAATGGCTACACCTTC
TRBV5-1,NA,many,TRBJ2-3,CASSLFPGAGSDTQYF,TGCGCCAGCAGCTTGTTCCCAGGGGCAGGCTCAGATACGCAGTATTTT
TRBV6-6,NA,many,TRBJ1-2,CASSPQRLPGGSYGYTF,TGTGCCAGCAGTCCTCAGCGACTACCCGGTGGATCCTATGGCTACACCTTC
TRBV6-5,NA,many,TRBJ2-2,CASSSDYRNTGELFF,TGTGCCAGCAGTTCAGACTACCGGAACACCGGGGAGCTGTTTTTT
TRBV6-5,NA,many,TRBJ1-6,CASSYSGIGGDSPLHF,TGTGCCAGCAGTTACTCTGGGATTGGTGGGGATTCACCCCTCCACTTT
TRBV5-1,NA,many,TRBJ2-1,CASNLGVSSYNEQFF,TGCGCCAGCAACCTCGGCGTCAGCTCCTACAATGAGCAGTTCTTC
TRBV7-8,NA,many,TRBJ2-7,CASSPPLTAPYEQYF,TGTGCCAGCAGCCCCCCCCTGACCGCCCCCTACGAGCAGTACTTC
TRBV20-1,NA,many,TRBJ2-3,CSASKAGGSGTDTQYF,TGCAGTGCTAGTAAGGCAGGGGGGTCAGGGACAGATACGCAGTATTTT
TRBV7-8,NA,many,TRBJ2-4,CASSEGAGALAKNIQYF,TGTGCCAGCAGCGAAGGTGCAGGGGCCCTAGCCAAAAACATTCAGTACTTC
TRBV20-1,NA,many,TRBJ1-1,CSARTGLTTEAFF,TGCAGTGCCAGAACAGGTTTGACGACTGAAGCTTTCTTT
TRBV6-1,TRBD1,few,TRBJ2-2,CASRDTGGYTGELFF,TGTGCCAGCAGGGATACAGGGGGTTACACCGGGGAGCTGTTTTTT
TRBV5-1,NA,many,TRBJ1-5,CASSTTGNYQPQHF,TGCGCCAGCAGCACGACAGGAAACTATCAGCCCCAGCATTTT
TRBV12-3/TRBV12-4,TRBD1,many,TRBJ1-3,CASSLDPGQFSGNTIYF,TGTGCCAGCAGTTTAGATCCGGGACAGTTCTCTGGAAACACCATATATTTT
TRBV19,NA,many,TRBJ2-2,CASRQRPEETGELFF,TGTGCCAGTAGGCAACGACCAGAAGAAACCGGGGAGCTGTTTTTT
TRBV12-3/TRBV12-4,TRBD1,many,TRBJ2-2,CASSRQGSGTGELFF,TGTGCCAGCAGTCGACAGGGGTCGGGCACCGGGGAGCTGTTTTTT
TRBV20-1,NA,many,TRBJ2-7,CSAGGASRSSYEQYF,TGCAGTGCAGGAGGGGCGTCCAGAAGCTCCTACGAGCAGTACTTC
TRBV5-1,NA,many,TRBJ1-1,CASRANMESEAFF,TGCGCCAGCCGAGCGAATATGGAGTCTGAAGCTTTCTTT
TRBV5-1,NA,many,TRBJ2-2,CASSPPAGQAGELFF,TGCGCCAGCAGCCCACCTGCGGGCCAGGCCGGGGAGCTGTTTTTT
TRBV20-1,NA,many,TRBJ2-1,CSATLRGPPDEQFF,TGCAGTGCTACATTACGGGGTCCCCCCGATGAGCAGTTCTTC
TRBV7-6,TRBD1,many,TRBJ2-6,CASSLQGQPSSGANVLTF,TGTGCCAGCAGCTTACAGGGACAGCCCAGCTCTGGGGCCAACGTCCTGACTTTC
TRBV5-1,TRBD2,many,TRBJ2-1,CASSQALAGGHIEQFF,TGCGCCAGCAGTCAAGCACTAGCGGGGGGGCATATTGAGCAGTTCTTC
TRBV5-1,TRBD1,many,TRBJ2-5,CASSYANTGEETQYF,TGCGCCAGCAGCTATGCGAATACAGGGGAAGAGACCCAGTACTTC
TRBV5-1,TRBD1,many,TRBJ1-2,CASSETGTSYAYGYTF,TGCGCCAGCAGCGAGACAGGGACCTCCTACGCCTATGGCTACACCTTC
TRBV6-2/TRBV6-3,NA,many,TRBJ2-3,CASTPLRAPRTDTQYF,TGTGCCAGCACTCCTCTGCGGGCGCCCCGAACAGATACGCAGTATTTT
TRBV7-9,NA,NA,TRBJ1-4,CASSHLQGLPGGGEKLFF,TGTGCCAGCAGCCACCTACAGGGATTACCCGGTGGGGGTGAAAAACTGTTTTTT
TRBV19,TRBD1,NA,TRBJ2-1,CASGQGQVEFF,TGTGCCAGTGGGCAGGGACAGGTGGAGTTCTTC
TRBV12-3/TRBV12-4,NA,many,TRBJ2-2,CASRTRVTGELFF,TGTGCCAGCAGAACCAGGGTTACCGGGGAGCTGTTTTTT
TRBV7-2,TRBD2,NA,TRBJ2-3,CASSWGGSRDTDTQYF,TGTGCCAGCAGCTGGGGGGGGTCAAGAGACACAGATACGCAGTATTTT
TRBV6-5,NA,many,TRBJ2-6,CASRIGSGANVLTF,TGTGCCAGCAGAATCGGCTCTGGGGCCAACGTCCTGACTTTC
TRBV5-1,NA,many,TRBJ2-6,CASSMSSGANVLTF,TGCGCCAGCAGCATGAGCTCTGGGGCCAACGTCCTGACTTTC
TRBV24-1,NA,many,TRBJ2-7,CATSDTGQNYEQYF,TGTGCCACCAGTGACACGGGACAAAACTACGAGCAGTACTTC
TRBV20-1,NA,many,TRBJ1-6,CSAQRQTLNSPLHF,TGCAGTGCCCAGCGACAGACTCTTAATTCACCCCTCCACTTT
TRBV9,TRBD1,many,TRBJ2-5,CASSVEDRAQETQYF,TGTGCCAGCAGCGTAGAGGACAGGGCCCAAGAGACCCAGTACTTC
TRBV4-2,NA,NA,TRBJ1-1,CASQEGSWNTEAFF,TGTGCCAGCCAAGAAGGCAGTTGGAACACTGAAGCTTTCTTT
TRBV5-1,NA,few,TRBJ2-3,CASSFYICSASHGTGGAVTDTQYF,NA
TRBV15,NA,many,TRBJ2-3,CATSRDLGRHTQYF,TGTGCCACCAGCAGAGACCTAGGCCGGCATACGCAGTATTTT
TRBV6-5,NA,many,TRBJ1-1,CASSYTTGTTEAFF,TGTGCCAGCAGTTACACCACAGGGACCACTGAAGCTTTCTTT
TRBV5-1,NA,many,TRBJ1-5,CASSPGGDSNQPQHF,TGCGCCAGCAGTCCCGGCGGGGATAGCAATCAGCCCCAGCATTTT
TRBV19,NA,once,TRBJ2-7,CASTIGHGGGYEQYF,TGTGCCAGTACCATCGGCCACGGTGGAGGGTACGAGCAGTACTTC
TRBV20-1,NA,many,TRBJ2-3,CSAPFTTDTQYF,TGCAGTGCTCCGTTCACCACAGATACGCAGTATTTT
TRBV18,NA,many,TRBJ1-2,CASSPGQDYGYTF,TGTGCCAGCTCACCGGGCCAGGACTATGGCTACACCTTC
TRBV7-8,NA,many,TRBJ1-2,CASSPDNYGYTF,TGTGCCAGCAGCCCCGACAACTATGGCTACACCTTC
TRBV5-1,NA,many,TRBJ2-3,CASSLAGGGLSTDTQYF,TGCGCCAGCAGCTTGGCCGGAGGGGGATTGAGCACAGATACGCAGTATTTT
TRBV12-3/TRBV12-4,NA,many,TRBJ2-1,CASSLWVGYDEQFF,TGTGCCAGCAGTTTATGGGTGGGGTACGATGAGCAGTTCTTC
TRBV5-1,TRBD1,many,TRBJ2-2,CASSLTGQGNTGELFF,TGCGCCAGCAGCTTAACGGGACAGGGGAACACCGGGGAGCTGTTTTTT
TRBV6-5,NA,many,TRBJ2-7,CATGVGVYEQYF,TGTGCCACGGGAGTCGGAGTCTACGAGCAGTACTTC
TRBV5-1,NA,many,TRBJ2-2,CASSLAGQDTGELFF,TGCGCCAGCAGCTTGGCCGGGCAGGACACCGGGGAGCTGTTTTTT